This record concerns one T cell receptor beta chain sequence. This entry is derived from a study of OX40 agonist ivuxolimab in advanced cancers. For the study at large: Aged about 23 to 80 with a mean of about 63 years, they were around 79% male.

From germline, CDR1 is SEHNR and CDR2 FQNEAQ (reference sequence). The V and J ends lost 4 bases and 0 bases respectively, with 16 bases between them. The CDR3 extends over 18 amino acids. Clones were read by immunoSEQ multiplex PCR, and TCRdb kept only the in-frame ones, dropping some. Of about 33,000 clones in the sample, 65% to 85% were seen once. The sequencing here drew on CD4+ or CD8+ T cells sorted from blood, taken in a trial of the OX40 agonist ivuxolimab. This TCR was sampled from an adult with an advanced solid tumor such as melanoma, head and neck, liver or kidney cancer. The chain employs TRBV7-9 and TRBJ2-6, with a weak D call TRBD1 (5 bases). The CDR3 coding sequence is TGTGCCAGCAGCTCAAGACAGTCCTCGTCCTCTGGGGCCAACGTCCTGACTTTC. This encodes CASSSRQSSSSGANVLTF. Based on the CDR3 plus reference TRBV7-9 and TRBJ2-6, the full variable domain is DTGVSQNPRHKITKRGQNVTFRCDPISEHNRLYWYRQTLGQGPEFLTYFQNEAQLEKSRLLSDRFSAERPKGSFSTLEIQRTEQGDSAMYLCASSSRQSSSSGANVLTFGAGSRLTVL.